In this sample, the clone carrying this T cell receptor (beta chain) turned up many times. Its antigen is currently unknown. The sample originates from a study of T cell repertoires in cytomegalovirus infection. Study-level results: Cumulative frequency of public TCR beta families picked out carriers of CMV plus the relevant HLA.

TCRdb called the reads again in MiXCR, with one record for every CDR3 protein. The data hold some 450,000 distinct CDR3 sequences, with approximately 30% observed a single time. Germline V gene data show CDR1 as MNHEY and CDR2 as SMNVEV (reference sequence). The CDR3 runs 14 residues. V was pared by 5 bases and J by 11 bases, with 21 bases between. V gene TRBV27 combines with J gene TRBJ1-1; no firm D call. The sequenced sample was PBMCs. The sequence came from a human donor in good health (CMV status not recorded). Some clones in this sample may be carry-over from other donors' samples. The CDR3 sequence: CASSTRAGRGGAFF. CDR3 bases: TGTGCCAGCAGTACGCGGGCCGGTCGTGGTGGGGCTTTCTTT.